This record concerns one T cell receptor beta chain sequence. What it recognizes is unknown. A second PCR of about 6 to 11 cycles used a sample-barcoded 5' primer and a J-beta primer mix. One entry per CDR3 protein, called by TCRdb with MiXCR from the 5' RACE reads. The repertoire holds about 830,000 distinct CDR3 sequences, with about 62% as singletons. This sample was included in a study of blood T cells in healthy people across ages. Study in general: There was about one barcoded beta molecule captured by template switching per two T cells.

Broader study findings: Naive CD4+ cells and diversity were both higher in long-lived donors than in aged donors.

The length of the CDR3 is 16 residues. From germline, CDR1 is MNHEY and CDR2 SMNVEV (reference sequence). V dropped 5 bases and J dropped 2 bases, with 16 bases sitting between them. RNA extraction gave at least 5.5 micrograms of total RNA per sample. Source material: blood. This TCR derives from a man aged 25-45 years in good health. The chain carries TRBV27 and TRBJ2-1; maybe TRBD2 (6 bases). The CDR3 sequence is CASSPRGDLPYNEQFF. DNA for the CDR3: TGTGCCAGCAGTCCCCGCGGGGACCTACCCTACAATGAGCAGTTCTTC.